Listed below are T cell receptor beta chains from one sample, sequenced in a study of T cell responses to AZD1222 COVID-19 vaccine. The table came from immunoSEQ multiplex PCR; TCRdb's copy has only in-frame clones and leaves some out. In the table there are about 60,000 clones, roughly 90% of which are singletons. Sequenced here: peripheral blood, sampled 28 days after the second AZD1222 dose. These receptors came from an adult who received the AZD1222 COVID-19 vaccine. CDR3s include the opening cysteine and the closing phenylalanine or tryptophan. A D gene is named only where the DNA matches it firmly. Not all rows give a size; the values are once, few, many and, for expanded clones, a class.

>TRBJ2-7|TRBD2|-|TRBV11-3
TGTGCCAGCAGCGAGGGACTAGCGGGGATGGACGAGCAGTACTTC
CASSEGLAGMDEQYF
>TRBJ2-1|-|once|TRBV5-8
TGTGCCAGCAGCTCGGACTGGGTCAAGTTCTTC
CASSSDWVKFF
>TRBJ2-1|-|few|TRBV28
TGTGCCAGCAGTTGGGAGAACAGCTACAATGAGCAGTTCTTC
CASSWENSYNEQFF
>TRBJ2-3|TRBD2|-|TRBV7-7
TGTGCTAGCAGCTCCGGACTAGCGGATAGCACAGATACGCAGTATTTT
CASSSGLADSTDTQYF
>TRBJ1-5|-|-|TRBV7-2
TGTGCCAGCAGCTTAGGGTCAGGGAGGAGCAATCAGCCCCAGCATTTT
CASSLGSGRSNQPQHF
>TRBJ1-1|-|few|TRBV19
TGTGCCAGTAGTATAACCCCAGGGGTGGGCACTGAAGCTTTCTTT
CASSITPGVGTEAFF
>TRBJ2-2|-|-|TRBV18
TGTGCCAGCTCGCCAAACCAGGGTCTGGACGGCGGCGGGGAGCTGTTTTTT
CASSPNQGLDGGGELFF
>TRBJ2-1|TRBD1|-|TRBV5-1
TGCGCCAGCATCCCGGGACAGGGGACCTACAATGAGCAGTTCTTC
CASIPGQGTYNEQFF
>TRBJ1-2|-|-|TRBV4-1
TGCGCCAGCAGCCAAGACAGGTTTGGGTATGGCTACACCTTC
CASSQDRFGYGYTF
>TRBJ2-3|-|-|TRBV5-1
TGCGCCAGCAGCTTAGGTCACTGGCGGGCGGCCCTGGGCACAGATACGCAGTATTTT
CASSLGHWRAALGTDTQYF
>TRBJ2-1|TRBD1|-|TRBV5-1
TGCGCCAGCAGCTTGCCAGGGGGCAATGAGCAGTTCTTC
CASSLPGGNEQFF
>TRBJ1-6|TRBD1|once|TRBV9
TGTGCCAGCAGCGCTCCTACCGGGACAGCAAATTCACCCCTCCACTTT
CASSAPTGTANSPLHF
>TRBJ1-3|-|-|TRBV6-5
TGTGCCAGCAGGCCCAGGTCTGGAAACACCATATATTTT
CASRPRSGNTIYF
>TRBJ1-1|-|-|TRBV25-1
TGTGCCAGCGGGATTAGGACTGAAGCTTTCTTT
CASGIRTEAFF
>TRBJ2-5|-|-|TRBV6-5
TGTGCCAGCAGCCGCTCTGAGTTCGAAGGAGAGACCCAGTACTTC
CASSRSEFEGETQYF
>TRBJ1-5|TRBD1|few|TRBV7-9
TGTGCCAGCAGCCCCAGGGGGTCTAGCAATCAGCCCCAGCATTTT
CASSPRGSSNQPQHF
>TRBJ2-3|-|-|TRBV5-1
TGCGCCAGTAAATGGGAGGGCACAGATACGCAGTATTTT
CASKWEGTDTQYF
>TRBJ2-7|TRBD1|-|TRBV11-2
TGTGCCAGCAGCTTAGGTTCGACAGGGGGCAGCTCCTACGAGCAGTACTTC
CASSLGSTGGSSYEQYF
>TRBJ1-2|-|-|TRBV3-1/TRBV3-2
TGTGCCAGCAGCCTGTCGAGGGGTTTAACTATAGGCTACACCTTC
CASSLSRGLTIGYTF
>TRBJ1-1|-|once|TRBV3-1/TRBV3-2
TGTGCCAGCAGCCAGTTGGGGGGCGAGGCTGAAGCTTTCTTT
CASSQLGGEAEAFF
>TRBJ1-2|-|few|TRBV19
TGTGCCAGTAGTATGGCCGGCAACTATGGCTACACCTTC
CASSMAGNYGYTF
>TRBJ2-3|-|-|TRBV12-3/TRBV12-4
TGTGCCAGCAGTTCCTCCTTTTCAGATACGCAGTATTTT
CASSSSFSDTQYF
>TRBJ2-1|-|-|TRBV5-1
TGCGCCAGCAGCTTGGCCGAGGAGTCTTACAATGAGCAGTTCTTC
CASSLAEESYNEQFF
>TRBJ1-2|-|few|TRBV2
TGTGCCAGCAGTGTGATAGGGCAGGGACAATGGGAGGGCTACACCTTC
CASSVIGQGQWEGYTF
>TRBJ2-3|-|-|TRBV19
TGTGCCAGTAGTATACCCTACGAGACTAGTACGCAGTATTTT
CASSIPYETSTQYF
>TRBJ2-1|TRBD2|-|TRBV18
TGTGCCAGCTCACCACCGATGACTAGCGGGCGGAGCCATTTCTTC
CASSPPMTSGRSHFF
>TRBJ2-5|-|once|TRBV7-9
TGTGCCAGCAGCCCGGGACGAGCTCAAGAGACCCAGTACTTC
CASSPGRAQETQYF
>TRBJ2-1|TRBD1|-|TRBV2
TGTGCCAGCAGCGCACTAGGACAGGAGTTCTTC
CASSALGQEFF
>TRBJ2-5|-|-|TRBV5-1
TGCGCCAGCAGCTTGCAACCTAGCGAGGAGACCCAGTACTTC
CASSLQPSEETQYF
>TRBJ2-1|TRBD2|-|TRBV10-3
TGTGCCATCAGCCGGACTAGCGGGACCTACAATGAGCAGTTCTTC
CAISRTSGTYNEQFF
>TRBJ2-7|-|once|TRBV5-1
TGCGCCAGCGGGGGGACAGATTTGTCCGAGCAGTACTTC
CASGGTDLSEQYF
>TRBJ2-7|-|few|TRBV30
TGTGCCTGGCGGACTCCCGAGGGCTACGAGCAGTACTTC
CAWRTPEGYEQYF
>TRBJ1-5|-|-|TRBV28
TGTGCCAGCAGTTTCGGACAGCGCAATCAGCCCCAGCATTTT
CASSFGQRNQPQHF
>TRBJ2-1|-|-|TRBV19
TGTGCCACCTCTGGGCATTGGGAGCAGTTCTTC
CATSGHWEQFF
>TRBJ2-2|-|-|TRBV30
TGTGCCTGGAAAAAGCCAAAGATCCCCCTCGCGAACACCGGGGAGCTGTTTTTT
CAWKKPKIPLANTGELFF
>TRBJ1-1|-|-|TRBV6-4
TGTGCCAGCAGTGCCGAGGGGGGTCTGAACACTGAAGCTTTCTTT
CASSAEGGLNTEAFF
>TRBJ2-5|-|-|TRBV2
TGTGCCAGCAGTGATAGAGAGGCCCAGTACTTC
CASSDREAQYF
>TRBJ1-1|-|-|TRBV7-2
TGTGCCAGCAGCCCGGGACAACGAAGCACTGAAGCTTTCTTT
CASSPGQRSTEAFF
>TRBJ1-5|-|-|TRBV11-2
TGTGCCAGCAGTTGGGGCGCGGAGCAGCCCCAGCATTTT
CASSWGAEQPQHF
>TRBJ2-2|-|medium-sized|TRBV30
TGTGCCTGGAGTGCCGGCACCGGGGAGCTGTTTTTT
CAWSAGTGELFF
>TRBJ2-7|-|-|TRBV7-8
TGTGCCAGCAGCGCCGGGGAGCTCTACTACGAGCAGTACTTC
CASSAGELYYEQYF
>TRBJ1-3|-|-|TRBV28
TGTGCCAGCAGTTCCCCGGGAAACACCATATATTTT
CASSSPGNTIYF
>TRBJ2-7|-|-|TRBV2
TGTGCCAGGACCTCCCCCCCCGTCTACGAGCAGTACTTC
CARTSPPVYEQYF
>TRBJ1-1|-|-|TRBV2
TGTGCCAGCAGCGCGGACCTGAACACTGAAGCTTTCTTT
CASSADLNTEAFF
>TRBJ1-2|-|-|TRBV10-3
TGTGCCATCAGGGACGGGACAAACTATGGCTACACCTTC
CAIRDGTNYGYTF
>TRBJ2-3|TRBD1|-|TRBV7-8
TGTGCCAGCAGCTTCCTATCCGGCACAGGGGCTAGGACAGATACGCAGTATTTT
CASSFLSGTGARTDTQYF
>TRBJ1-5|-|-|TRBV28
TGTGCCAGCATAGATGGGGGGCCCAATCAGCCCCAGCATTTT
CASIDGGPNQPQHF